The rows below give T cell receptor beta chains drawn from one sample of a study of shared clonotypes between healthy human individuals. Sequencing was performed with immunoSEQ multiplex PCR; in TCRdb, only in-frame clones are kept and a portion is missing. The table records a few million clones, roughly 93% of them present only once. Input material: naive CD4+ T cells from PBMCs. The receptors stem from a man younger than 35 in good health. Some clones in this sample may be carry-over from other donors' samples. Each CDR3 is given with its conserved first and last residue. A D gene is named only where the DNA matches it firmly. Part of the rows lack a size; the others show once, few, many or a class for expanded clones.

>TRBJ1-4|.|TRBV28|.
CASSVGALNEKLFF
TGTGCCAGCAGTGTAGGGGCCCTCAATGAAAAACTGTTTTTT
>TRBJ2-7|.|TRBV2|.
CASSATSTEQYF
TGTGCCAGCAGCGCTACTAGTACCGAGCAGTACTTC
>TRBJ1-2|.|TRBV6-1|TRBD1
CASSSRGQSYGYTF
TGTGCCAGCAGCTCTAGGGGACAGAGCTATGGCTACACCTTC
>TRBJ1-2|.|TRBV30|.
CASSPQNYGYTF
TGTGCCTCCTCTCCCCAAAACTATGGCTACACCTTC
>TRBJ2-7|.|TRBV5-1|TRBD2
CASSQGLAGAYEQYF
TGCGCCAGCAGCCAAGGACTAGCGGGGGCCTACGAGCAGTACTTC
>TRBJ2-5|.|TRBV25-1|.
CASSDPDSQETQYF
TGTGCCAGCAGTGATCCGGACAGCCAAGAGACCCAGTACTTC
>TRBJ1-2|.|TRBV9|.
CASSVEAIGDYGYTF
TGTGCCAGCAGCGTAGAAGCCATCGGGGACTATGGCTACACCTTC
>TRBJ2-5|.|TRBV7-2|TRBD2
CASFSQREGETQYF
TGTGCCAGCTTTTCTCAGCGGGAGGGTGAGACCCAGTACTTC
>TRBJ2-5|.|TRBV7-9|TRBD2
CASSFGLRGGQYF
TGTGCCAGCAGCTTCGGCCTTCGCGGGGGCCAGTACTTC
>TRBJ2-1|.|TRBV27|TRBD2
CASSFVSSGAGEQFF
TGTGCCAGCAGTTTCGTCTCTAGCGGGGCAGGTGAGCAGTTCTTC
>TRBJ2-1|.|TRBV5-1|TRBD1
CASSLAQGDSEQFF
TGCGCCAGCAGCTTGGCGCAGGGGGATAGTGAGCAGTTCTTC
>TRBJ1-2|.|TRBV11-2|.
CASSLQARLYGYTF
TGTGCCAGCAGCTTACAGGCACGGCTTTATGGCTACACCTTC
>TRBJ1-5|.|TRBV5-6|.
CASSLYGGPQHF
TGTGCCAGCAGCTTGTATGGTGGACCCCAGCATTTT
>TRBJ2-4|.|TRBV27|.
CASSDSGLAKNIQYF
TGTGCCAGCAGTGATAGTGGGCTAGCCAAAAACATTCAGTACTTC
>TRBJ2-7|.|TRBV7-3|.
CASRFSRDSYEQYF
TGTGCCAGCAGATTTAGCCGGGACTCCTACGAGCAGTACTTC
>TRBJ1-2|.|TRBV28|.
CASSSTGVFHYGYTF
TGTGCCAGCAGTTCCACCGGCGTATTTCACTATGGCTACACCTTC
>TRBJ2-7|.|TRBV5-1|.
CASSFGSAYEQYF
TGCGCCAGCAGCTTCGGGAGCGCCTACGAGCAGTACTTC
>TRBJ1-2|once|TRBV19|.
CASSIVIRTDYGYTF
TGTGCCAGTAGTATCGTAATCAGAACGGACTATGGCTACACCTTC
>TRBJ2-2|.|TRBV10-3|.
CAIRAELAGELFF
TGTGCCATAAGGGCCGAATTGGCCGGGGAGCTGTTTTTT